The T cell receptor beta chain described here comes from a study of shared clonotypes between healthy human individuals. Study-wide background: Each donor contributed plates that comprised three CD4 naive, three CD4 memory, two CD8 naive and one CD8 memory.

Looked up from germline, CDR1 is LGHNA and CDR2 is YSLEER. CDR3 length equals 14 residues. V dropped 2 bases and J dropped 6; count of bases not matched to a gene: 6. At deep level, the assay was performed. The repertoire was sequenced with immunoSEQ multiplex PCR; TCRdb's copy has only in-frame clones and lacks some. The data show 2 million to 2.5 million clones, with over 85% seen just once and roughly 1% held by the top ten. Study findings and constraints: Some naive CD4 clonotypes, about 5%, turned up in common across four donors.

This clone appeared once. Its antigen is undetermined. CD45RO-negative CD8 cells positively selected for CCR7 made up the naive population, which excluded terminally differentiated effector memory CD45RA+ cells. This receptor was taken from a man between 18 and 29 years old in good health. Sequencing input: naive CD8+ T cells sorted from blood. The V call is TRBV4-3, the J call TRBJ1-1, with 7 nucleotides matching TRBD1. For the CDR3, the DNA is TGCGCCAGCAGCCAAAGCGAGGGGGCTCCTGAAGCTTTCTTT. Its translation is CASSQSEGAPEAFF.